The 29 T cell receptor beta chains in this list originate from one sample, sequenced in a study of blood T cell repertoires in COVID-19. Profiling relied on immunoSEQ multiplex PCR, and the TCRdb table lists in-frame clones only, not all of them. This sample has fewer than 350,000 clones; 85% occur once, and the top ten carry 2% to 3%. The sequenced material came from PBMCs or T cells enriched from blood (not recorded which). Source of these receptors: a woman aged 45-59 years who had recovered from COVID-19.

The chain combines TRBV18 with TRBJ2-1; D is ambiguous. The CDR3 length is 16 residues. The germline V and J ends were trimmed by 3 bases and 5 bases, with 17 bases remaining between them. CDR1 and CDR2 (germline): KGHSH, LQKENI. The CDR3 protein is CASSPMTGRLNNEQFF. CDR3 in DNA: TGTGCCAGCTCACCGATGACGGGTCGGTTGAACAATGAGCAGTTCTTC.

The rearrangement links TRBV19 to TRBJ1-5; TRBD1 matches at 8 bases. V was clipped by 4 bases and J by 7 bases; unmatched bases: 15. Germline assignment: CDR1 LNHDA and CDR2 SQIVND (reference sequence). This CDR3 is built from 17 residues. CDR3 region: CASSSGQGLGGSQPQHF. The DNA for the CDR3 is TGTGCCAGTAGTAGTGGACAGGGCTTAGGTGGTTCCCAGCCCCAGCATTTT.

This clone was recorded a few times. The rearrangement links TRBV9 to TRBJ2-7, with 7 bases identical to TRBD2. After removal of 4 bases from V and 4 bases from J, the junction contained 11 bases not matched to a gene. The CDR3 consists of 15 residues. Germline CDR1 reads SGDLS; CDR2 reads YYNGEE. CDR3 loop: CASSRGPAGLYEQYF. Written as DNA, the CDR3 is TGTGCCAGCAGCAGGGGCCCAGCGGGATTGTACGAGCAGTACTTC.

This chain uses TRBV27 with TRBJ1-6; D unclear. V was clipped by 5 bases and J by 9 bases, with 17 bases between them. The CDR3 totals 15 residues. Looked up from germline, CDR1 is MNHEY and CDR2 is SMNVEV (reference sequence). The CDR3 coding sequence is TGTGCCAGCAGTAAACCGAGGGATGGGAGTTCACCCCTCCACTTT. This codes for CASSKPRDGSSPLHF.

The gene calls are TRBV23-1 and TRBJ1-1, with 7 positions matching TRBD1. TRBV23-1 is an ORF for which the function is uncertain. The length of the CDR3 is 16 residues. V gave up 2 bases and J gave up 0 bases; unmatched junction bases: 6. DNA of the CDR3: TGCGCCAGCAGTCAAGGGACAGTAAATGTGAACACTGAAGCTTTCTTT. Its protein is CASSQGTVNVNTEAFF.

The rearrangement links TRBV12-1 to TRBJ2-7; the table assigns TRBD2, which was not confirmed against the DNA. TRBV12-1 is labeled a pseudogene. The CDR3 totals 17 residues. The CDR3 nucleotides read TGTGCCAGCAGCTCAACCTCACCCGTACGGGTTACCTACGAGCAGTACTTC. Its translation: CASSSTSPVRVTYEQYF.

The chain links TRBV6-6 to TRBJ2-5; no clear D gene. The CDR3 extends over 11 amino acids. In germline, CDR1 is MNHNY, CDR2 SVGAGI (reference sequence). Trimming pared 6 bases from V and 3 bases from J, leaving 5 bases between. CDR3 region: CASRSEETQYF. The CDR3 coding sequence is TGTGCCAGCAGGTCCGAAGAGACCCAGTACTTC.

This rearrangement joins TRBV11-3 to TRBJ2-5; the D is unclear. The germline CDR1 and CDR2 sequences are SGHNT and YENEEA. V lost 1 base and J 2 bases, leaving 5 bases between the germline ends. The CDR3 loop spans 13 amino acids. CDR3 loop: CASSLGQQETQYF. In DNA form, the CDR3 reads TGTGCCAGCAGCTTAGGACAACAAGAGACCCAGTACTTC.

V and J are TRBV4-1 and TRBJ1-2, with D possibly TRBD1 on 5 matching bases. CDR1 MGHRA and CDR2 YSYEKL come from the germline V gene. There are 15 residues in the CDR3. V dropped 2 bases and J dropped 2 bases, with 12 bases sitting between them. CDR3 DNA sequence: TGCGCCAGCAGCCAATTCTGGAGGGACAACTATGGCTACACCTTC. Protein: CASSQFWRDNYGYTF.

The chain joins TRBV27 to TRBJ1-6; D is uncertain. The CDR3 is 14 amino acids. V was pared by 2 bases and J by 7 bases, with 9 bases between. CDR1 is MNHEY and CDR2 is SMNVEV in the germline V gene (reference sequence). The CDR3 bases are TGTGCCAGCAGTTTAGGTTGGAGGAATTCACCCCTCCACTTT. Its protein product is CASSLGWRNSPLHF.

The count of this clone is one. The CDR3 region has the DNA TGTGCCAGCAGCTCCCAGGGGGGCTACGCCGGGGAGCTGTTTTTT. Protein product: CASSSQGGYAGELFF. The rearrangement uses TRBV7-6 and TRBJ2-2; a weak D match, TRBD1 (7 bases). Trimming removed 4 bases from V and 6 bases from J, with 15 bases in between. The germline gives CDR1 SGHVS, CDR2 FNYEAQ. This CDR3 spans 15 amino acids.

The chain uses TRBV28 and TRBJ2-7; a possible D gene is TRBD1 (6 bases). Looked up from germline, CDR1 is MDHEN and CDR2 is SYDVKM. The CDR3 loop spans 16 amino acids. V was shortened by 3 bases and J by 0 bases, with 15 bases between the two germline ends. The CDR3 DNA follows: TGTGCCAGCAGTTTGGGGGTCACAGGGATCTCCTACGAGCAGTACTTC. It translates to CASSLGVTGISYEQYF.

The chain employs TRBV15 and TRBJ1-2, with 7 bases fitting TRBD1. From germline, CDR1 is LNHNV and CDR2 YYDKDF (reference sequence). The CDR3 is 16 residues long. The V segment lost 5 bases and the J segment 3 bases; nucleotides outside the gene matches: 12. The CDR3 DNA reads TGTGCCACCAGCCGACGAGTGGAACAGGGGTACTATGGCTACACCTTC. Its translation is CATSRRVEQGYYGYTF.

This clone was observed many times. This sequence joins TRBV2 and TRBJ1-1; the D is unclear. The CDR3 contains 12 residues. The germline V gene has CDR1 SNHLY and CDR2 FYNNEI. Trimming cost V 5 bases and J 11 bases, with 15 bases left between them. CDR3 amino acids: CASSPGVLKAFF. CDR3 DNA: TGTGCCAGCAGTCCCGGGGTTCTGAAGGCTTTCTTT.

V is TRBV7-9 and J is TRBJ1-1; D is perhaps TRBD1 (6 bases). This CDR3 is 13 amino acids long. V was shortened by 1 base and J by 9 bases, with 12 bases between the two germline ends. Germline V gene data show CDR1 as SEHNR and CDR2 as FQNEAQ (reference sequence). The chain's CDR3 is CASSLGQAEKAFF. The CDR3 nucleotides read TGTGCCAGCAGCTTAGGACAGGCCGAAAAAGCTTTCTTT.

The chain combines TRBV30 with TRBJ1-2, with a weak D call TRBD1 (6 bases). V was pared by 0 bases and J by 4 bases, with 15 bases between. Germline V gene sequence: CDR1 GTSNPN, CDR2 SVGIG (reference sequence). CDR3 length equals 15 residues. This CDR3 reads CAWSVNTGRTYGYTF. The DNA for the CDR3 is TGTGCCTGGAGTGTTAACACAGGGAGAACCTATGGCTACACCTTC. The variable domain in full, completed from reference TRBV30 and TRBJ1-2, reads SQTIHQWPATLVQPVGSPLSLECTVEGTSNPNLYWYRQAAGRGLQLLFYSVGIGQISSEVPQNLSASRPQDRQFILSSKKLLLSDSGFYLCAWSVNTGRTYGYTFGSGTRLTVV.

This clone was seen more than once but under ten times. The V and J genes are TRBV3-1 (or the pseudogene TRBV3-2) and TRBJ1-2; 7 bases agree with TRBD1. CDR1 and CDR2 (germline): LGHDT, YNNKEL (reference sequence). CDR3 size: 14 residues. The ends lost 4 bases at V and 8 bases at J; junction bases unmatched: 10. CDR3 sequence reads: CASSLTGPTEGYTF. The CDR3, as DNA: TGTGCCAGCAGCCTGACAGGGCCGACGGAGGGCTACACCTTC.

The DNA of the CDR3 is TGTGCCACCAGTGACCCAGGGACTAGCGGGAACACCGGGGAGCTGTTTTTT. Translating it yields CATSDPGTSGNTGELFF. The V and J genes are TRBV24-1 and TRBJ2-2; TRBD2 matches 11 bases. V shed 4 bases, J shed 1 base, and the junction held 4 bases outside the gene matches. Per germline, CDR1 KGHDR and CDR2 SFDVKD. This CDR3 has 17 amino acids.

CDR3 bases: TGTGCCAGCTCAGATACTAGCGGGAGTAGTACAGATACGCAGTATTTT. Its translation: CASSDTSGSSTDTQYF. The rearrangement uses TRBV18 and TRBJ2-3, with TRBD2 matching over 11 bases. V dropped 5 bases and J dropped 3; count of bases not matched to a gene: 7. CDR1 KGHSH and CDR2 LQKENI come from the germline V gene. This CDR3 has 16 residues.

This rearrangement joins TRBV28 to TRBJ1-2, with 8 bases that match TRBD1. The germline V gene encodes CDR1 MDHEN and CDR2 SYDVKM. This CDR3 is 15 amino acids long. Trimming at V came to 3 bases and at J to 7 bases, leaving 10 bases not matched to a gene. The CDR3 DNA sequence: TGTGCCAGCAGTTTCGAGGGACAGGCGTTTTTTGGCTACACCTTC. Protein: CASSFEGQAFFGYTF.

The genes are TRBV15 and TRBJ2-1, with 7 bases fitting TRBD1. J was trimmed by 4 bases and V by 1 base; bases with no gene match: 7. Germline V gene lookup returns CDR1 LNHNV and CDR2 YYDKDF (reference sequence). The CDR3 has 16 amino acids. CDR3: CATSRARGLGYNEQFF. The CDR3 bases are TGTGCCACCAGCAGAGCAAGGGGGCTAGGATACAATGAGCAGTTCTTC.

This chain's CDR3 is CAISGRFGTGELFF. In nucleotides, the CDR3 is TGTGCCATCAGTGGCAGGTTTGGTACCGGGGAGCTGTTTTTT. This chain connects TRBV10-3 to TRBJ2-2; D is undetermined. Germline CDR1 reads ENHRY; CDR2 reads SYGVKD. V lost 4 bases and J lost 5, with 11 bases in between. The CDR3 contains 14 residues.

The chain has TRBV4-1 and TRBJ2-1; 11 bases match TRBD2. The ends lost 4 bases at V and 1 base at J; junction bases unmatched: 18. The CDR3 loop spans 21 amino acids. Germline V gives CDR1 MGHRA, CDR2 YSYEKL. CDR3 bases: TGCGCCAGCAGCCGACTGCCGGTGGTACTAGCGGGAGAGGGGTCCTACAATGAGCAGTTCTTC. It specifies CASSRLPVVLAGEGSYNEQFF.

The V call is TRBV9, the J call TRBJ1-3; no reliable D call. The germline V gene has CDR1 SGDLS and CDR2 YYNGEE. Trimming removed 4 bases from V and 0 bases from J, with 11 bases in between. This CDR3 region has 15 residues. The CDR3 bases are TGTGCCAGCAGCCCCGCGGGCCACTCTGGAAACACCATATATTTT. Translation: CASSPAGHSGNTIYF.

CDR3 sequence reads: CASSYSQGYGYTF. CDR3 sequence (DNA): TGTGCCAGCAGTTACTCGCAGGGCTATGGCTACACCTTC. V and J are TRBV6-5 and TRBJ1-2; TRBD1 might be the D (5 bases). CDR3 length equals 13 residues. The germline V gene has CDR1 MNHEY and CDR2 SVGAGI. V lost 0 bases, J lost 4 bases, and 6 bases lay in between.

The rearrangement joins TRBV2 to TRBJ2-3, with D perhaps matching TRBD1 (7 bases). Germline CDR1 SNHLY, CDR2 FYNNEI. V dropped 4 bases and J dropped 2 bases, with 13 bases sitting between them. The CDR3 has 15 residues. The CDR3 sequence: CASSVGRGDTDTQYF. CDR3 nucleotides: TGTGCCAGCAGTGTGGGCAGGGGGGACACAGATACGCAGTATTTT.

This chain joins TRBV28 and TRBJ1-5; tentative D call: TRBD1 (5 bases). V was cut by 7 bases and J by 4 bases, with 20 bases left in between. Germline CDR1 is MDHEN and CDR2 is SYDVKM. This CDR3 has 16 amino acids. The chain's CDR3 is CASMISLQGVNQPQHF. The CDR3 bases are TGTGCCAGCATGATTTCCCTGCAGGGTGTTAATCAGCCCCAGCATTTT.

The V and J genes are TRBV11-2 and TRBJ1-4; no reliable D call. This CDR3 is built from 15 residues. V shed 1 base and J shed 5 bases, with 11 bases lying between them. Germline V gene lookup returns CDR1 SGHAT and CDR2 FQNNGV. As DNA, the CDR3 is TGTGCCAGCAGCTTAGGAGGCGCTGGGAATGAAAAACTGTTTTTT. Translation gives CASSLGGAGNEKLFF.

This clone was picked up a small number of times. In DNA form, the CDR3 reads TGCGCCAGCAGCTTGGAACGGGACTACCCTTACAATGAGCAGTTCTTC. As protein: CASSLERDYPYNEQFF. The chain is built from TRBV5-1 and TRBJ2-1; 7 bases match TRBD2. The CDR3 has 16 amino acids. The ends lost 0 bases at V and 4 bases at J; junction bases unmatched: 7. Germline CDR1 and CDR2: SGHRS and YFSETQ.